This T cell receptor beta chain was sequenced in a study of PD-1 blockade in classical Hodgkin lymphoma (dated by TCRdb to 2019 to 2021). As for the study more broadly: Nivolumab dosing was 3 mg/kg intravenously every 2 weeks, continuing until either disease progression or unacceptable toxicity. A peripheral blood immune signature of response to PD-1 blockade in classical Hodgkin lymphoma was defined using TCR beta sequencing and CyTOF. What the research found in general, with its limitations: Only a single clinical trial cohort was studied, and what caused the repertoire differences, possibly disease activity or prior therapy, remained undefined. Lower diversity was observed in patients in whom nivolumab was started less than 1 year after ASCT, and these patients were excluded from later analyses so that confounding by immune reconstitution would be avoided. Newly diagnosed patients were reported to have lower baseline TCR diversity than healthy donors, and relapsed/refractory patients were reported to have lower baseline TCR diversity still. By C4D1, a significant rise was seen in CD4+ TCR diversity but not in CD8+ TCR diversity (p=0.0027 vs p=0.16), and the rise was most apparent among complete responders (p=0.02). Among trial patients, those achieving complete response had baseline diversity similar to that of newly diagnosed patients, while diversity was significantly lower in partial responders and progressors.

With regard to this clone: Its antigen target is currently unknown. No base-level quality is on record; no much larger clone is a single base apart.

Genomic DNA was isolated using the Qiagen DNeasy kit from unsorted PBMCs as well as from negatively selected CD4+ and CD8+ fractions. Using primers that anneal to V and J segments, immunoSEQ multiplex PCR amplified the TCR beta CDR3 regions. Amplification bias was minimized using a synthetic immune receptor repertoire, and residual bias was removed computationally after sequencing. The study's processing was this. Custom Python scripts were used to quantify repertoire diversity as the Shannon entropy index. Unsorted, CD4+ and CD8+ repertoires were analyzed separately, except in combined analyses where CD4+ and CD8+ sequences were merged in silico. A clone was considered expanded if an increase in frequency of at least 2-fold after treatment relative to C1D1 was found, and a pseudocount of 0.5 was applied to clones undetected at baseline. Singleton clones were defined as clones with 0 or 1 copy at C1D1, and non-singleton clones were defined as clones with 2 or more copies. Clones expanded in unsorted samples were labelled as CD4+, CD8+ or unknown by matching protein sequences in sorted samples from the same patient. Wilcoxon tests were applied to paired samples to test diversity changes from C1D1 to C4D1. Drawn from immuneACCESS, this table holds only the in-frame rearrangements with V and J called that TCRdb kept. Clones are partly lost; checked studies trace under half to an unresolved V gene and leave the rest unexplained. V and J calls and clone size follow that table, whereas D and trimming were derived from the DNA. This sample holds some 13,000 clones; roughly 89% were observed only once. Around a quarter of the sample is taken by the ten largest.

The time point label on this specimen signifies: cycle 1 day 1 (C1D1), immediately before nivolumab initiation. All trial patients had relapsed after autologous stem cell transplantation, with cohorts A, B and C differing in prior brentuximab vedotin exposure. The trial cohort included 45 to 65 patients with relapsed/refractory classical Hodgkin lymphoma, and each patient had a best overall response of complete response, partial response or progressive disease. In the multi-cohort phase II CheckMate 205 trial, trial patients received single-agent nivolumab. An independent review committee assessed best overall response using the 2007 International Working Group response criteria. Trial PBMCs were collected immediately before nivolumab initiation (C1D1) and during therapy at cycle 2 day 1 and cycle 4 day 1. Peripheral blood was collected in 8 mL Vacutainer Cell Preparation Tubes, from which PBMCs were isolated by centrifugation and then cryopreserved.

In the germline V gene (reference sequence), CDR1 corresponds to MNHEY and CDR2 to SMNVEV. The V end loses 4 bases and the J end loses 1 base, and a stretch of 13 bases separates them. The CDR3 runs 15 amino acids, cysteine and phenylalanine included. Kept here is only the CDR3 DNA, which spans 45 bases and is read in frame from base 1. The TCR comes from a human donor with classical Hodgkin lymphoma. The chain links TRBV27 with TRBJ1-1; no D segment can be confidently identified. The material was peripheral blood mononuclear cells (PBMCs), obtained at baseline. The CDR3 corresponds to CASSWAPIGNTEAFF. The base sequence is TGTGCCAGCAGTTGGGCTCCCATAGGGAACACTGAAGCTTTCTTT.